This T cell receptor (beta chain) is drawn from a study of blood T cells in healthy people across ages. To note about this clonotype: Its antigen is currently unknown.

Study-wide points: Estimates of diversity drawn from one million T cells were considered underestimates.

The CDR3 is 12 amino acids. In germline, CDR1 is PRHDT, CDR2 FYEKMQ (reference sequence). With 0 bases removed from V and 14 bases from J, the gap between germline ends came to 8 bases. With a J-beta primer mix and a sample-barcoded 5' primer, a second PCR ran roughly 6 to 11 cycles. TCRdb reanalysed the 5' RACE reads using MiXCR and keeps one entry per CDR3 protein. The profile covers about 1 million distinct CDR3 sequences, with 20% to 25% appearing a single time and around 0.75% taken by the ten largest. Each sample provided at least 6 micrograms of extracted total RNA. This sample also belongs to another study, concerning T cells of mothers and their children. From that study: Every mother supplied over 8.5 million TCR beta CDR3 reads and every child 2.5 million to 3.5 million. Slightly higher, non-significant overlap characterized related mother-child pairs relative to unrelated pairs.

Sequenced: blood. This TCR came from a girl aged 2-10 years in good health. The V and J genes are TRBV13 and TRBJ1-6; unclear D gene. In DNA, the CDR3 is TGTGCCAGCAGCTTAGGCCTGGGTACCCTCCACTTT. Amino acids: CASSLGLGTLHF.